These 23 T cell receptor beta chains came from one sample sequenced in a study of somatic mutations in cytotoxic T cells in rheumatoid arthritis. Assay used: immunoSEQ multiplex PCR; TCRdb lists only in-frame clones, some missing. The sample lists some 17,000 clones, about 74% occurring once. Sequences were obtained from CD8+ T cells sorted from blood. Receptor source: an adult with rheumatoid arthritis.

This clone occurred a few times. The chain employs TRBV7-9 and TRBJ2-1; 7 bases match TRBD1. This CDR3 spans 16 amino acids. V trimming: 5 bases; J trimming: 0 bases; junction bases outside the gene matches: 7. The germline gives CDR1 SEHNR, CDR2 FQNEAQ (reference sequence). The CDR3 loop is CASSPQTGSSYNEQFF. Written as DNA, the CDR3 is TGTGCCAGCAGCCCACAGACAGGGAGCTCCTACAATGAGCAGTTCTTC.

The J gene is TRBJ1-1, the V gene TRBV27; 7 nucleotides line up with TRBD1. The CDR3 consists of 14 residues. The junction had 4 bases not matched to a gene; V was cut back by 6 bases and J by 0 bases. From germline, CDR1 is MNHEY and CDR2 SMNVEV (reference sequence). CDR3 DNA: TGTGCCAGCAGGCTGACAGGGATGAACACTGAAGCTTTCTTT. It encodes CASRLTGMNTEAFF.

V usage is TRBV11-2 and J usage is TRBJ2-7; 7 bases are shared with TRBD2. This CDR3 has 15 amino acids. V dropped 1 base and J dropped 2; count of bases not matched to a gene: 5. The germline V gene has CDR1 SGHAT and CDR2 FQNNGV. Here the CDR3 reads CASSLGGGGTYEQYF. CDR3 coding DNA: TGTGCCAGCAGCTTAGGGGGCGGGGGTACCTACGAGCAGTACTTC. Filled out from reference TRBV11-2 and TRBJ2-7, the complete variable domain reads EAGVAQSPRYKIIEKRQSVAFWCNPISGHATLYWYQQILGQGPKLLIQFQNNGVVDDSQLPKDRFSAERLKGVDSTLKIQPAKLEDSAVYLCASSLGGGGTYEQYFGPGTRLTVT.

This clone was seen a single time. This chain joins TRBV5-1 and TRBJ1-2, with D possibly being TRBD1 (5 bases). The CDR3 has 14 amino acids. The germline gives CDR1 SGHRS, CDR2 YFSETQ. The V end was cut by 3 bases, the J end by 4 bases, with 13 bases between. CDR3 protein: CASSWESGTYGYTF. The CDR3 DNA sequence: TGCGCCAGCAGCTGGGAATCCGGGACCTATGGCTACACCTTC.

The chain joins TRBV13 to TRBJ1-2; D is uncertain. The CDR3 has 12 residues. V was trimmed by 5 bases and J by 8 bases, leaving 12 bases between them. Germline V CDR1 and CDR2: PRHDT, FYEKMQ (reference sequence). CDR3 loop: CASSLRQSGYTF. CDR3 sequence (DNA): TGTGCCAGCAGCCTCCGGCAGAGCGGCTACACCTTC.

This rearrangement joins TRBV9 to TRBJ2-3; D may be TRBD1 (5 bases). Germline-derived CDR1 and CDR2 are SGDLS and YYNGEE. The germline V and J ends were trimmed by 0 bases and 4 bases, with 12 bases remaining between them. This CDR3 contains 15 residues. This CDR3 reads CASSVGRAGSDTQYF. DNA of the CDR3: TGTGCCAGCAGCGTAGGCAGGGCTGGATCAGATACGCAGTATTTT. Drawing the rest from reference TRBV9 and TRBJ2-3, the complete variable domain is DSGVTQTPKHLITATGQRVTLRCSPRSGDLSVYWYQQSLDQGLQFLIQYYNGEERAKGNILERFSAQQFPDLHSELNLSSLELGDSALYFCASSVGRAGSDTQYFGPGTRLTVL.

This sequence joins TRBV5-6 and TRBJ2-1; D might be TRBD1 or TRBD2, each matching 5 bases. Germline V gene data show CDR1 as SGHDT and CDR2 as YYEEEE. The CDR3 is 16 amino acids. V gave up 0 bases and J gave up 0 bases, with 10 bases separating them. CDR3 loop: CASSLVGGSSYNEQFF. Written as DNA, the CDR3 is TGTGCCAGCAGCTTGGTTGGGGGAAGCTCCTACAATGAGCAGTTCTTC.

The chain uses TRBV11-3 and TRBJ2-1, with 7 bases identical to TRBD1. From germline, CDR1 is SGHNT and CDR2 YENEEA. J was trimmed by 9 bases and V by 5 bases; bases with no gene match: 16. The CDR3 loop spans 16 amino acids. The CDR3 DNA follows: TGTGCCAGCAGCCCAGAGAGGGGGCTAAACCCGCCTGAGCAGTTCTTC. It translates to CASSPERGLNPPEQFF.

The CDR3 spells CASSMTTNTEAFF. The CDR3, as DNA: TGTGCCAGTAGTATGACCACCAACACTGAAGCTTTCTTT. The chain couples TRBV19 to TRBJ1-1; no clear D gene. CDR1 LNHDA and CDR2 SQIVND come from the germline V gene (reference sequence). The CDR3 loop spans 13 amino acids. The germline V and J ends were trimmed by 3 bases and 2 bases, with 7 bases remaining between them.

The CDR3 DNA reads TGTGCCAGCAGCTTGGGAAGCACCGGGGAGCTGTTTTTT. It codes for CASSLGSTGELFF. The gene calls are TRBV5-6 and TRBJ2-2; D call uncertain. CDR3 length equals 13 residues. Trimming took 0 bases from V and 4 from J, leaving 4 bases between them. Germline loops: CDR1 SGHDT, CDR2 YYEEEE.

The chain combines TRBV19 with TRBJ2-7, with D maybe TRBD1 (6 bases). Trimming removed 6 bases at V and 7 bases at J, with 19 bases between. This CDR3 region has 14 residues. Germline V gene sequence: CDR1 LNHDA, CDR2 SQIVND (reference sequence). CDR3 in DNA: TGTGCCAGTAGGCCGAAAGGACAGTCGCGGGAGCAGTACTTC. This encodes CASRPKGQSREQYF.

The CDR3 coding sequence is TGCGCCAGCAGCCAAATCGGCAGGTTAGATACGCAGTATTTT. Amino acid sequence: CASSQIGRLDTQYF. The chain links TRBV4-1 to TRBJ2-3, with D uncertain. Trimming pared 2 bases from V and 5 bases from J, leaving 11 bases between. Germline V gene lookup returns CDR1 MGHRA and CDR2 YSYEKL. The CDR3 is 14 residues long.

The DNA of the CDR3 is TGCAGGGTGGGAGGGAACACTGAAGCTTTCTTT. As protein: CRVGGNTEAFF. The chain combines TRBV29-1 with TRBJ1-1; D gene unclear. Germline values: CDR1 SQVTM, CDR2 ANQGSEA. CDR3 length equals 11 residues.

This chain joins TRBV19 and TRBJ2-1, with unresolved D. The CDR3 runs to 12 residues. Germline CDR1 is LNHDA and CDR2 is SQIVND (reference sequence). V gave up 5 bases and J gave up 8 bases, with 10 bases separating them. The CDR3: CASSPGLYEQFF. CDR3 nucleotide sequence: TGTGCCAGTAGTCCTGGGCTTTATGAGCAGTTCTTC.

This chain links TRBV6-1 with TRBJ2-5; D is undetermined. CDR1 and CDR2 (germline): MNHNS, SASEGT. The CDR3 length is 17 residues. The V end lost 1 base, the J end lost 1 base, and 16 bases lay between the germline ends. CDR3 in amino acids: CASSEDGPGWSQETQYF. DNA for the CDR3: TGTGCCAGCAGTGAAGACGGGCCGGGTTGGTCCCAAGAGACCCAGTACTTC.

This clone has a handful of counts. J is TRBJ1-1 and V is TRBV5-8; no firm D call. The CDR3 consists of 13 residues. Deletions cut 2 bases from V and 4 bases from J, with 9 bases between. Germline CDR1 and CDR2: SGHTS and YDEGEE. The CDR3 sequence is CASSFSMRTEAFF. CDR3 nucleotide sequence: TGTGCCAGCAGCTTTAGCATGCGCACTGAAGCTTTCTTT.

This clone was seen a few times. This chain joins TRBV6-5 and TRBJ2-7, with 8 bases fitting TRBD1. Germline CDR1 MNHEY, CDR2 SVGAGI. Losses at the gene ends were 8 bases for V and 3 bases for J; bases not matched to a gene: 12. CDR3 length: 15 residues. The CDR3 sequence is CASGQGGGWVYEQYF. CDR3 in DNA: TGTGCCAGCGGACAGGGAGGAGGATGGGTCTACGAGCAGTACTTC.

The chain combines TRBV9 with TRBJ1-3; D unresolved. Germline lookup yields CDR1 SGDLS and CDR2 YYNGEE. There are 14 residues in the CDR3. Trimming stripped 0 bases from V and 3 bases from J, with 7 bases between. The DNA of the CDR3 is TGTGCCAGCAGCGTAGCTACGGGTGGAAACACCATATATTTT. This encodes CASSVATGGNTIYF.

For the CDR3, the DNA is TGTGCCAGCAGCCAACAGGCTTCATTCTCCTACGAGCAGTACTTC. This gives the protein CASSQQASFSYEQYF. The chain uses TRBV11-2 and TRBJ2-7, with D perhaps matching TRBD1 (5 bases). Trimming shortened V by 5 bases and J by 0 bases, and 14 bases separated the two germline ends. CDR1 SGHAT and CDR2 FQNNGV come from the germline V gene. The CDR3 length is 15 residues.

This clone was found once. The chain uses TRBV10-2 and TRBJ2-5, with D hard to call. V lost 7 bases and J lost 4, with 16 bases in between. CDR3 length equals 14 residues. CDR1 and CDR2 from the germline V gene are WSHSY and SAAADI. CDR3 bases: TGCGCCAGCACCGCAGCAGAATTGGTAGAGACCCAGTACTTC. This gives the protein CASTAAELVETQYF.

As for this clone: A read error may produce the germline difference seen at one junction end. The chain couples TRBV7-9 to TRBJ2-2; D may be TRBD2 (7 bases). The CDR3 is made up of 12 amino acids. Germline CDR1 and CDR2: SEHNR and FQNEAQ (reference sequence). The CDR3 sequence: CFSGGNTGELFF. The CDR3 coding sequence is TGCTTCTCGGGGGGCAACACCGGGGAGCTGTTTTTT.

The rearrangement links TRBV19 to TRBJ2-3; TRBD2 aligns across 9 bases. V shed 3 bases and J 2 bases; nucleotides not matched to a gene: 3. The CDR3 spans 15 residues. Germline values: CDR1 LNHDA, CDR2 SQIVND (reference sequence). CDR3 loop: CASSISGGYTDTQYF. CDR3 bases: TGTGCCAGTAGTATTAGCGGGGGATACACAGATACGCAGTATTTT.

The sample holds a few counts of this clone. The chain links TRBV5-1 to TRBJ1-5; D is unclear. Trimming took off 2 bases at V and 6 bases at J, with 12 bases between the two ends. This CDR3 comprises 14 residues. Germline lookup yields CDR1 SGHRS and CDR2 YFSETQ. The CDR3 nucleotides are TGCGCCAGCAGCTTAAAGGGAATCGGTCAGCCCCAGCATTTT. It translates to CASSLKGIGQPQHF.